This paragraph reports one T cell receptor beta chain. The V end lost 2 bases, the J end lost 3 bases, and 9 bases lay between the germline ends. In germline, CDR1 is SGHRS, CDR2 YFSETQ. The CDR3 extends over 13 amino acids. Sample time point: baseline pretreatment blood. Specified treatment: 15 Gy SBRT to primary tumor, nephrectomy 4 weeks later. This record comes from a study of radiation and T cells in renal cell carcinoma. Measured with immunoSEQ multiplex PCR; TCRdb has only the in-frame clones, and not every one. The sample lists some 110,000 clones; around 84% were seen once. The starting material was blood, obtained from a patient whose treatment included radiotherapy and nephrectomy. The chain combines TRBV5-1 with TRBJ2-7; D is possibly TRBD2 (5 bases). The clonotype originates from a woman aged 55-70 years with renal cell carcinoma. This chain's CDR3 is CASSLIEGYEQYF. The CDR3 DNA reads as TGCGCCAGCAGCTTAATAGAGGGCTACGAGCAGTACTTC.